Following are 32 T cell receptor beta chains from one sample sequenced in a study of cytomegalovirus exposure and HLA in healthy donors. Primers for the PCR totalled 60 Vbeta and 13 Jbeta. The repertoire was sequenced with immunoSEQ multiplex PCR; TCRdb's copy has only in-frame clones and lacks some. The table shows approximately 140,000 clones, with 65% to 80% occurring only once. The sequencing sample was made of PBMCs. These receptors originate from a woman aged 40 to 50 in good health and CMV-seronegative.

This sequence joins TRBV19 and TRBJ2-1; TRBD1 might be the D (6 bases). The V gene lost 5 bases and the J gene lost 9 bases, with 20 bases spanning the gap. The CDR3 consists of 15 residues. Germline V gives CDR1 LNHDA, CDR2 SQIVND (reference sequence). The DNA of the CDR3 is TGTGCCAGTAGTCGGTCAGGGGCCAATACTGGTGAGCAGTTCTTC. Protein product: CASSRSGANTGEQFF.

The chain recombines TRBV28 with TRBJ2-7; a weak D match, TRBD2 (6 bases). The V end was cut by 6 bases, the J end by 6 bases, with 21 bases between. CDR3 length: 15 residues. CDR1 MDHEN and CDR2 SYDVKM come from the germline V gene. CDR3 nucleotide sequence: TGTGCCAGCAGCCCCCCCGGCTGGGGGGTGGTCGAGCAGTACTTC. Translated: CASSPPGWGVVEQYF.

This CDR3 is CASRGTSGSTPKYF. In DNA, the CDR3 is TGTGCCAGCAGGGGGACTAGCGGATCAACTCCAAAGTACTTC. The chain combines TRBV2 with TRBJ2-5; TRBD2 matches 11 bases. CDR3 length: 14 residues. V trimming: 6 bases; J trimming: 12 bases; junction bases outside the gene matches: 12. Germline V gene sequence: CDR1 SNHLY, CDR2 FYNNEI.

The chain combines TRBV22-1 with TRBJ1-6. TRBV22-1 is labeled a pseudogene. The CDR3 is 16 residues long. CDR3 coding DNA: TGTCCTGGGAGCGCCCCCTACTCGGGACTTAATTCACCCCTCCACTTT. Translated: CPGSAPYSGLNSPLHF.

CDR3 residues: CASTSRGRVPLNTQYF. The CDR3 DNA reads as TGTGCCAGTACGTCGCGAGGGCGGGTCCCCCTTAATACGCAGTATTTT. This chain links TRBV27 with TRBJ2-3; D perhaps matches TRBD2 (5 bases). The CDR3 has 16 residues. The germline CDR1 and CDR2 sequences are MNHEY and SMNVEV (reference sequence). V lost 9 bases to trimming and J lost 7 bases, with 26 bases between them.

The J gene is TRBJ2-5, the V gene TRBV15; 7 nucleotides match TRBD1. The V and J ends lost 6 bases and 0 bases, in that order; junction bases with no gene match: 13. The CDR3 has 17 residues. CDR1 and CDR2 (germline): LNHNV, YYDKDF (reference sequence). The CDR3 protein is CATREDRDSIHQETQYF. The CDR3 nucleotides read TGTGCCACCAGAGAAGACCGGGACAGTATACACCAAGAGACCCAGTACTTC.

The chain carries TRBV11-2 and TRBJ2-5, with 7 bases fitting TRBD2. This CDR3 region has 14 residues. Unmatched junction bases numbered 4, after V lost 5 bases and J lost 1 base. Germline lookup yields CDR1 SGHAT and CDR2 FQNNGV. The CDR3 region has the DNA TGTGCCAGCAGCCGTTCTAGCGGCCAAGAGACCCAGTACTTC. Its translation: CASSRSSGQETQYF.

This clone was detected only once. This chain's CDR3 is CASSWLQGANQPQHF. The CDR3 region has the DNA TGTGCCAGCAGTTGGTTACAGGGGGCCAATCAGCCCCAGCATTTT. V usage is TRBV28 and J usage is TRBJ1-5, with TRBD1 matching over 9 bases. This CDR3 comprises 15 residues. Germline V gives CDR1 MDHEN, CDR2 SYDVKM. After removal of 4 bases from V and 3 bases from J, the junction contained 4 bases not matched to a gene.

The chain has TRBV30 and TRBJ1-5; a weak D match, TRBD1 (5 bases). Germline values: CDR1 GTSNPN, CDR2 SVGIG (reference sequence). CDR3 length: 14 residues. The germline V and J ends were trimmed by 3 bases and 7 bases, with 16 bases remaining between them. CDR3 residues: CAWRSSGYGQPQHF. The DNA for the CDR3 is TGTGCCTGGAGATCGTCAGGGTATGGACAGCCCCAGCATTTT.

The rearrangement links TRBV7-3 to TRBJ2-2, with TRBD2 matching 8 bases. The CDR3 consists of 14 residues. The germline V gene encodes CDR1 SGHTA and CDR2 FQGTGA. V lost 5 bases and J lost 3; bases outside the gene matches: 2. This CDR3 reads CASSRGGDTGELFF. DNA of the CDR3: TGTGCCAGCAGCCGGGGGGGGGACACCGGGGAGCTGTTTTTT.

As regards this clone: At one boundary the junction diverges from the germline segment, which might be a read error. This chain uses TRBV5-1 with TRBJ1-4; TRBD1 is a possible D gene (6 bases). CDR3 length: 13 amino acids. Germline V CDR1 and CDR2: SGHRS, YFSETQ. The chain's CDR3 is CASSLGAGEKLFF. As DNA, the CDR3 is TGCGCCAGCAGTTTGGGGGCGGGAGAAAAACTGTTTTTT.

The chain carries TRBV10-2 and TRBJ1-5; 8 bases fit TRBD1. This CDR3 has 14 residues. The J segment lost 5 bases and the V segment lost 4 bases, leaving 4 bases of the junction unmatched. Germline-derived CDR1 and CDR2 are WSHSY and SAAADI. The CDR3 protein is CASSASTGDQPQHF. CDR3 nucleotide sequence: TGCGCCAGCAGTGCCTCGACAGGGGATCAGCCCCAGCATTTT.

The V gene is TRBV11-2, the J gene TRBJ2-3; D might be TRBD2 (5 bases). The CDR3 spans 12 residues. In germline, CDR1 is SGHAT, CDR2 FQNNGV. V was cut by 10 bases and J by 6 bases, with 14 bases left in between. As DNA, the CDR3 is TGTGCCACCTCTGTTTGGGAGGATACGCAGTATTTT. Its translation is CATSVWEDTQYF.

The chain joins TRBV10-3 to TRBJ2-7; TRBD2 might be the D (5 bases). The V end was cut by 0 bases, the J end by 0 bases, with 6 bases between. Germline CDR1 and CDR2: ENHRY and SYGVKD. The CDR3 spans 14 residues. The CDR3 here is CAISESGSSYEQYF. The CDR3 bases are TGTGCCATCAGTGAGTCTGGGAGCTCCTACGAGCAGTACTTC.

This clone was picked up a small number of times. This sequence joins TRBV19 and TRBJ2-1, with 11 bases identical to TRBD2. CDR1 is LNHDA, CDR2 SQIVND, per germline (reference sequence). The CDR3 is made up of 15 amino acids. After removal of 8 bases from V and 4 bases from J, the junction contained 7 bases not matched to a gene. CDR3 coding DNA: TGTGCCAGTGGAAGGGGACTAGCGGCTTACAATGAGCAGTTCTTC. This gives the protein CASGRGLAAYNEQFF.

The chain is built from TRBV9 and TRBJ2-1, with D possibly TRBD2 on 6 matching bases. V lost 0 bases and J 6 bases, leaving 10 bases between the germline ends. This CDR3 is 14 amino acids long. Germline V gene data show CDR1 as SGDLS and CDR2 as YYNGEE. The CDR3 region is CASSVGGTINEQFF. The CDR3 DNA reads as TGTGCCAGCAGCGTAGGCGGGACGATCAATGAGCAGTTCTTC. Variable domain in full (rest from reference TRBV9 and TRBJ2-1): DSGVTQTPKHLITATGQRVTLRCSPRSGDLSVYWYQQSLDQGLQFLIQYYNGEERAKGNILERFSAQQFPDLHSELNLSSLELGDSALYFCASSVGGTINEQFFGPGTRLTVL.

In regard to this clone: At the DNA level, this CDR3 is encoded by other sequences in the same sample as well. The V and J genes are TRBV5-1 and TRBJ1-5; 7 nucleotides align to TRBD1. Germline CDR1 SGHRS, CDR2 YFSETQ. V lost 0 bases, J lost 0 bases, and 0 bases stayed unmatched. The CDR3 loop spans 15 amino acids. In DNA, the CDR3 is TGCGCCAGCAGCTTGGACAGGGGTAGCAATCAGCCCCAGCATTTT. This encodes CASSLDRGSNQPQHF. The full variable domain, rest sourced from reference TRBV5-1 and TRBJ1-5, is KAGVTQTPRYLIKTRGQQVTLSCSPISGHRSVSWYQQTPGQGLQFLFEYFSETQRNKGNFPGRFSGRQFSNSRSEMNVSTLELGDSALYLCASSLDRGSNQPQHFGDGTRLSIL.

The gene calls are TRBV5-1 and TRBJ2-1, with D uncertain. The germline CDR1 and CDR2 sequences are SGHRS and YFSETQ. This CDR3 has 16 residues. Trimming took 1 base from V and 1 from J, leaving 12 bases between them. DNA of the CDR3: TGCGCCAGCAGCTTGTGGAAATCTAGTTCCTACAATGAGCAGTTCTTC. This sequence encodes CASSLWKSSSYNEQFF.

This chain links TRBV7-3 with TRBJ2-5; D is uncertain. Germline V gives CDR1 SGHTA, CDR2 FQGTGA. The ends were cut back, 5 bases at V and 5 bases at J, with 12 bases in the middle. This CDR3 region has 13 residues. This CDR3 is CASSPARSETQYF. The CDR3, as DNA: TGTGCCAGCAGCCCCGCCAGGTCGGAGACCCAGTACTTC. The full variable domain, rest sourced from reference TRBV7-3 and TRBJ2-5, is GAGVSQTPSNKVTEKGKYVELRCDPISGHTALYWYRQSLGQGPEFLIYFQGTGAADDSGLPNDRFFAVRPEGSVSTLKIQRTERGDSAVYLCASSPARSETQYFGPGTRLLVL.

This chain's CDR3 is CASSFQHLGTGEYNEQFF. CDR3 coding DNA: TGTGCCAGCAGCTTCCAACATCTAGGGACAGGGGAATACAATGAGCAGTTCTTC. The chain couples TRBV7-9 to TRBJ2-1; 10 nucleotides match TRBD1. Losses at the gene ends were 3 bases for V and 4 bases for J; bases not matched to a gene: 12. The CDR3 loop spans 18 amino acids. Germline V gene sequence: CDR1 SEHNR, CDR2 FQNEAQ (reference sequence). The whole variable domain, filled in from reference TRBV7-9 and TRBJ2-1, reads DTGVSQNPRHKITKRGQNVTFRCDPISEHNRLYWYRQTLGQGPEFLTYFQNEAQLEKSRLLSDRFSAERPKGSFSTLEIQRTEQGDSAMYLCASSFQHLGTGEYNEQFFGPGTRLTVL.

The rearrangement links TRBV4-2 to TRBJ1-2; possible D gene TRBD1, 6 bases. The CDR3 spans 15 residues. The germline V gene encodes CDR1 LGHNA and CDR2 YNFKEQ. V was cut by 0 bases and J by 4 bases, with 12 bases left in between. CDR3 bases: TGTGCCAGCAGCCAAGAAGCGGGGGGCCTCTATGGCTACACCTTC. It is translated as CASSQEAGGLYGYTF.

This rearrangement joins TRBV18 to TRBJ2-7; weak D call: TRBD1 (5 bases). Per the germline V gene, CDR1 is KGHSH and CDR2 is LQKENI. V was cut by 2 bases and J by 1 base, with 6 bases left in between. The CDR3 is made up of 13 amino acids. The CDR3 DNA reads as TGTGCCAGCTCACCAGACAGTTCCTACGAGCAGTACTTC. Protein: CASSPDSSYEQYF.

The V and J genes are TRBV27 and TRBJ2-7, with TRBD2 identical over 8 bases. CDR1 and CDR2 (germline): MNHEY, SMNVEV (reference sequence). The CDR3 contains 15 residues. Trimming took 4 bases from V and 2 from J; bases not matched to a gene: 7. The CDR3 loop reads CASSSLERGPYEQYF. The CDR3 nucleotides are TGTGCCAGCAGTTCCTTGGAGCGGGGGCCCTACGAGCAGTACTTC.

The V call is TRBV19, the J call TRBJ2-1, with TRBD1 matching over 9 bases. The V gene end was trimmed by 6 bases and the J gene end by 15 bases; junction bases not matched to a gene: 6. The length of the CDR3 is 11 residues. CDR1 and CDR2 from the germline V gene are LNHDA and SQIVND (reference sequence). The CDR3 nucleotides read TGTGCCAGTAGAGGACAGGGGAAACTGTTCTTC. It codes for CASRGQGKLFF.

The chain joins TRBV6-5 to TRBJ1-2; D may be TRBD1 (6 bases). Germline assignment: CDR1 MNHEY and CDR2 SVGAGI. The CDR3 loop spans 15 amino acids. The ends were cut back, 5 bases at V and 2 bases at J, with 15 bases in the middle. The CDR3 loop is CASSVQGTGNYGYTF. The CDR3 DNA follows: TGTGCCAGCAGTGTTCAGGGAACAGGGAACTATGGCTACACCTTC.

The rearrangement joins TRBV30 to TRBJ2-1; TRBD2 matches at 10 bases. This CDR3 has 15 residues. CDR1 and CDR2 (germline): GTSNPN, SVGIG (reference sequence). V gave up 0 bases and J gave up 6 bases; unmatched junction bases: 5. CDR3 sequence (DNA): TGTGCCTGGAGTGTCTCTAGCGGGAGTTTCAATGAGCAGTTCTTC. Protein sequence: CAWSVSSGSFNEQFF.

This clone was seen once. CDR3 nucleotide sequence: TGTGCCAGCAGCCAATTGGGGGCGGACTATGGCTACACCTTC. It codes for CASSQLGADYGYTF. This chain links TRBV14 with TRBJ1-2; possible D gene TRBD1, 6 bases. V was trimmed by 2 bases and J by 3 bases, leaving 10 bases between them. Germline V gene data show CDR1 as SGHDN and CDR2 as FVKESK. This CDR3 has 14 amino acids.

This clone was picked up a small number of times. This chain links TRBV18 with TRBJ2-2; D possibly corresponds to TRBD2 (5 bases). CDR1 and CDR2 from the germline V gene are KGHSH and LQKENI. The CDR3 has 15 residues. V was pared by 3 bases and J by 0 bases, with 8 bases between. The CDR3 sequence: CASSPSRANTGELFF. DNA for the CDR3: TGTGCCAGCTCACCGTCGAGGGCGAACACCGGGGAGCTGTTTTTT.

This chain links TRBV5-6 with TRBJ2-3; a weak D match, TRBD1 (5 bases). Germline lookup yields CDR1 SGHDT and CDR2 YYEEEE. This CDR3 is 16 amino acids long. Trimming stripped 0 bases from V and 0 bases from J, with 11 bases between. CDR3 residues: CASSLGQFSSTDTQYF. CDR3 bases: TGTGCCAGCAGCTTGGGACAGTTCTCAAGCACAGATACGCAGTATTTT.

This clone was seen more than once but under ten times. The chain recombines TRBV5-1 with TRBJ2-1, with D maybe TRBD1 (5 bases). Germline values: CDR1 SGHRS, CDR2 YFSETQ. Trimming pared 5 bases from V and 8 bases from J, leaving 23 bases between. The CDR3 is 16 residues long. CDR3: CASSYGLWQGTDEQFF. The CDR3 bases are TGCGCCAGCAGTTATGGTCTATGGCAGGGTACCGATGAGCAGTTCTTC.

The genes are TRBV18 and TRBJ2-7; possible D gene TRBD2, 6 bases. V lost 2 bases and J 6 bases, leaving 11 bases between the germline ends. The CDR3 sequence is 13 residues long. Germline V gives CDR1 KGHSH, CDR2 LQKENI. The CDR3 is CASSPSRDSEQYF. The CDR3 DNA follows: TGTGCCAGCTCACCAAGCCGGGACTCCGAGCAGTACTTC.

The chain has TRBV4-1 and TRBJ2-7; 8 positions agree with TRBD1. This CDR3 has 14 residues. Germline values: CDR1 MGHRA, CDR2 YSYEKL. The junction had 6 bases not matched to a gene; V was cut back by 4 bases and J by 4 bases. The CDR3 DNA reads TGCGCCAGCAGCCCGGACAGGGAATATTACGAGCAGTACTTC. Translating it yields CASSPDREYYEQYF.